The entry that follows covers one TCR beta chain sequence. Antigen specificity is unknown. The PCR used 60 Vbeta and 13 Jbeta primers. Only in-frame clones appear in the TCRdb table, and some are missing; sequencing was by immunoSEQ multiplex PCR. The sample carries fewer than 100,000 clones, approximately 71% recorded once. The data are from a study of cytomegalovirus exposure and HLA in healthy donors. Study-level results: A cluster of highly shared sequence variants was likely a sequencing artifact. Compared with the approximately 670-donor mean, an Asian-associated ancestry cluster reportedly had fewer N-insertions, according to a later analysis. Several of the most significant clusters appeared linked to common viral pathogens, based on a later analysis.

Trimming removed 3 bases from V and 4 bases from J, with 17 bases in between. The CDR3 is 15 amino acids. Looked up from germline, CDR1 is SGHRS and CDR2 is YFSETQ. Sample: PBMCs. This chain connects TRBV5-1 to TRBJ2-7; D not resolved. The clonotype was recovered from a female donor in good health and CMV-seronegative. The CDR3 sequence: CASSYDTPKPYEQYF. As DNA, the CDR3 is TGCGCCAGCAGCTACGACACCCCCAAGCCTTACGAGCAGTACTTC.